What follows are 6 T cell receptor beta chains derived from one specimen sequenced in a study of blood T cell repertoires in COVID-19. The method was immunoSEQ multiplex PCR; TCRdb's version includes in-frame clones alone and lacks a portion of them. The data show approximately 91,000 clones, around 79% seen once. The specimen sequenced was peripheral blood. The receptors come from a woman of 80 years or more with acute or convalescent COVID-19.

This clone has just a few counts. V and J are TRBV3-1 (or the pseudogene TRBV3-2) and TRBJ2-5, with D unclear. The V end was cut by 6 bases, the J end by 5 bases, with 13 bases between. CDR1 LGHDT and CDR2 YNNKEL come from the germline V gene (reference sequence). The CDR3 has 13 residues. The CDR3 loop is CASRIQARETQYF. The DNA for the CDR3 is TGTGCCAGCAGGATCCAAGCACGGGAGACCCAGTACTTC.

The chain uses TRBV5-6 and TRBJ1-3; D is unclear. This CDR3 has 15 amino acids. V lost 2 bases and J 1 base, leaving 10 bases between the germline ends. CDR1 is SGHDT, CDR2 YYEEEE, per germline. The DNA for the CDR3 is TGTGCCAGCAGCTTTTCGGAGACTTCTGGAAACACCATATATTTT. Its protein product is CASSFSETSGNTIYF.

The CDR3 here is CASSLETGLAKNIQYF. DNA for the CDR3: TGCGCCAGCAGCTTGGAGACAGGGTTAGCCAAAAACATTCAGTACTTC. V is TRBV5-1 and J is TRBJ2-4, with TRBD1 matching over 7 bases. Germline CDR1 reads SGHRS; CDR2 reads YFSETQ. The CDR3 covers 16 residues. The V gene end was trimmed by 0 bases and the J gene end by 0 bases; junction bases not matched to a gene: 3.

The V and J genes are TRBV7-9 and TRBJ1-6; D gene uncertain. The V and J ends lost 0 bases and 7 bases respectively, with 4 bases between them. Germline CDR1 reads SEHNR; CDR2 reads FQNEAQ (reference sequence). This CDR3 is 13 amino acids long. The CDR3: CASSLAENSPLHF. DNA for the CDR3: TGTGCCAGCAGCTTAGCTGAGAATTCACCCCTCCACTTT. Together with reference TRBV7-9 and TRBJ1-6, the CDR3 gives the full variable domain: DTGVSQNPRHKITKRGQNVTFRCDPISEHNRLYWYRQTLGQGPEFLTYFQNEAQLEKSRLLSDRFSAERPKGSFSTLEIQRTEQGDSAMYLCASSLAENSPLHFGNGTRLTVT.

The V gene is TRBV27, the J gene TRBJ1-2; 8 bases agree with TRBD1. Germline-derived CDR1 and CDR2 are MNHEY and SMNVEV (reference sequence). The V segment lost 4 bases and the J segment 8 bases; nucleotides outside the gene matches: 9. The CDR3 totals 14 residues. CDR3 sequence (DNA): TGTGCCAGCAGTTCAACTCAGGGGGCGAGAGGCTACACCTTC. Protein sequence: CASSSTQGARGYTF.

V usage is TRBV3-1 (or the pseudogene TRBV3-2) and J usage is TRBJ2-1; the match to TRBD2 covers 11 bases. The CDR3 is 17 residues long. With 4 bases clipped from V and 4 bases from J, the junction kept 9 bases outside the gene matches. Germline assignment: CDR1 LGHDT and CDR2 YNNKEL (reference sequence). The CDR3 here is CASSPWTSGLTYNEQFF. The CDR3 DNA reads as TGTGCCAGCAGCCCTTGGACTAGCGGGTTAACATACAATGAGCAGTTCTTC.